Below, one T cell receptor (beta chain) is given with its context. Its matching antigen is unknown. The CDR3 runs 13 residues. J gave up 12 bases and V 0 bases, and 6 bases lay outside the gene matches. Per the germline V gene, CDR1 is SGHRS and CDR2 is YFSETQ. The approximately 120-subject validation cohort, separate from the 666-subject first cohort, included the donors. This sample was included in a study of cytomegalovirus exposure and HLA in healthy donors. Study results and caveats: The authors listed roughly 150 TCR beta chains as cytomegalovirus-associated. The dataset shows that most TCR sequences were rare, while some public TCRs occurred in many donors. It was reportedly the case that the classifier diagnosed cytomegalovirus status with high specificity and sensitivity.

Here immunoSEQ multiplex PCR was the method, and the copy in TCRdb shows in-frame clones only, minus some. The table lists about 150,000 clones, 88% of them singletons, with roughly 3% in the top ten. The chain joins TRBV5-1 to TRBJ1-2; TRBD1 agrees at 9 bases. Sequenced material: PBMCs. This clonotype was sampled from a man between 18 and 35 years old in good health and CMV-seronegative. This chain's CDR3 is CASSLDPQGANTF. CDR3 DNA sequence: TGCGCCAGCAGCTTGGACCCACAGGGGGCGAACACCTTC.